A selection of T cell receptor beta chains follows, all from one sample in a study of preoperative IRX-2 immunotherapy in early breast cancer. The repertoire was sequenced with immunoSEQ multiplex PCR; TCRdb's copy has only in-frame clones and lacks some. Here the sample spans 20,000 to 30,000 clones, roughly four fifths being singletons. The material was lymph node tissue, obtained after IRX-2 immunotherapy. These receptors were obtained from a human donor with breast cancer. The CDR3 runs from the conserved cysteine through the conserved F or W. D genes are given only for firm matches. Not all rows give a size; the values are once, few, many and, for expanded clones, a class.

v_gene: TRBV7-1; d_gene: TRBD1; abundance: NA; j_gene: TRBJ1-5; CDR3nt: TGTGCCAGCAGCCCAACGGACAGGGGGCATCAGCCCCAGCATTTT; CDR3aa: CASSPTDRGHQPQHF
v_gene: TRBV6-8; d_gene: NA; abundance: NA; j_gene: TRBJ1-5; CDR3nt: TGTGCCAGCAGAGGGCCCCGGGGGCAGCCCCAGCATTTT; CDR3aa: CASRGPRGQPQHF
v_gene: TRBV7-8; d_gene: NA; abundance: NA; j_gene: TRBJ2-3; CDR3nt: TGTGCCAGCAGCCAAGTTACCACGGGCAGGGAAGGCACAGATACGCAGTATTTT; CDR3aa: CASSQVTTGREGTDTQYF
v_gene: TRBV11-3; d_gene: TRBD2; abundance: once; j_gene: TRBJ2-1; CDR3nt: TGTGCCAGCAGCCCCCCTAGCGGGAGCGGTAATGAGCAGTTCTTC; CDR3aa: CASSPPSGSGNEQFF
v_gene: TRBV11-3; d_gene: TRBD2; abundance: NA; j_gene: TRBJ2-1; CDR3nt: TGTGCCAGCAGCCCCCGGACTAGCGGGGGCAGCTCCTACAATGAGCAGTTCTTC; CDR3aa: CASSPRTSGGSSYNEQFF
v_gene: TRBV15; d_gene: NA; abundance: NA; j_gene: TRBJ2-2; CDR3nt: TGTGCCACCAGCAGAGACTGGACGAAGAACACCGGGGAGCTGTTTTTT; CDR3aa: CATSRDWTKNTGELFF
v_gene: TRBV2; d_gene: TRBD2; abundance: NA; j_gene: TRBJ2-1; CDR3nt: TGTGCCAGCAGACCCGGGACTAGCGGGAGTTGGGAGCAGTTCTTC; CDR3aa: CASRPGTSGSWEQFF
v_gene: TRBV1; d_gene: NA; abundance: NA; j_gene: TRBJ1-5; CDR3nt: TGCGCCAGCAGCCAAGAAGGGGGAACCCATCAGCCCCAGCATTTT; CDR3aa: CASSQEGGTHQPQHF
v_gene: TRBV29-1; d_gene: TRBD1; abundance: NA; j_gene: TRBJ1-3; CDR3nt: TGCAGCGCCTCCGGGACAGGGGCGGGAAACACCATATATTTT; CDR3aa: CSASGTGAGNTIYF
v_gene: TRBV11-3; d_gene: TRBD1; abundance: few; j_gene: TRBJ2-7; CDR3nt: TGTGCCAGCAGCTCGGGGACAGGGGTTTACTACGAGCAGTACTTC; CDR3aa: CASSSGTGVYYEQYF
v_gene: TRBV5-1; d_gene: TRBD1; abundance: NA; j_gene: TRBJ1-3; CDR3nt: TGCGCCAGCAGCTTGGGGGACAGTCTCTCTGGAAACACCATATATTTT; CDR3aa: CASSLGDSLSGNTIYF
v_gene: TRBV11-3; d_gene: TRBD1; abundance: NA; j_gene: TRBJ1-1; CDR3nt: TGTGCCAGCAGCCCGCATTACGGGACAGGGCTTGAAGCTTTCTTT; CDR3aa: CASSPHYGTGLEAFF
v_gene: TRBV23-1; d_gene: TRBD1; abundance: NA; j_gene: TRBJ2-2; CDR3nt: TGCGCCAGCAGCCCCATGGGCAGGGGGCAAAGGACCGGGGAGCTGTTTTTT; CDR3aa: CASSPMGRGQRTGELFF
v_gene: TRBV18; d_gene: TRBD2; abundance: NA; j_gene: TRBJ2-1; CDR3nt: TGTGCCAGCTCACTCGGGACTAGCGGATCTCGGGGTAATGAGCAGTTCTTC; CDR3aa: CASSLGTSGSRGNEQFF
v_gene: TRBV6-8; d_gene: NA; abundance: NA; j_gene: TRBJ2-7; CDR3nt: TGTGCCAGCAGTTACTCGGGCGACGGGGGAGGAATTGACGAGCAGTACTTC; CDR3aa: CASSYSGDGGGIDEQYF
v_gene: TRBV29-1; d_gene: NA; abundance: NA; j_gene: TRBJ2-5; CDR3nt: TGCAGCGTTGATGCCGGTTTCCAAGAGACCCAGTACTTC; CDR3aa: CSVDAGFQETQYF
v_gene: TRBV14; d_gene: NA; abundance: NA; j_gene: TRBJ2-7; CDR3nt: TGTGCCAGCAGCCAAGAACTCGGCTACGAGCAGTACTTC; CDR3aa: CASSQELGYEQYF
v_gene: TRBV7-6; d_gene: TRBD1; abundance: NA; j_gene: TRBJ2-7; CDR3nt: TGTGCCAGCAGCTTATCGTCCTTTAACAGGGGGCGGTTCGGCCCCTACGAGCAGTACTTC; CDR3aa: CASSLSSFNRGRFGPYEQYF
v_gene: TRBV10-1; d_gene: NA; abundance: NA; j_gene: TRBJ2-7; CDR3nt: TGCGCCAGCGCTGTTTCCTACGAGCAGTACTTC; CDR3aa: CASAVSYEQYF
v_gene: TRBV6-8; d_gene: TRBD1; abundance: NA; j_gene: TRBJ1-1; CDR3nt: TGTGCCAGCAGGCCTACCGGGACAGCCACTGAAGCTTTCTTT; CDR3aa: CASRPTGTATEAFF